This entry features one TCR beta chain sequence. The data were taken from a study of blood T cell repertoires in COVID-19. Study information: Sources were T cells, B-cell-depleted T cells, or PBMCs; the material itself was cDNA or gDNA.

Germline V gives CDR1 SQVTM, CDR2 ANQGSEA. Deletions cut 4 bases from V and 4 bases from J, with 4 bases between. This CDR3 spans 10 amino acids. Original analysis: Amplification from reference gene primers served as the basis for estimated nucleated cell counts. Data came from immunoSEQ multiplex PCR; TCRdb stores just in-frame clones and leaves some out. V and J calls and clone size are as listed in that table; D and trimming were resolved from the DNA. The repertoire holds 20,000 to 25,000 clones, over 75% seen once, with about 18% in the top ten. The genes are TRBV29-1 and TRBJ2-5; D uncertain. Sequenced input: peripheral blood. This clonotype was sampled from a human donor in a cohort sampled during active COVID-19. This CDR3 reads CSVAGETQYF. CDR3 bases: TGCAGCGTTGCCGGAGAGACCCAGTACTTC.